Each of the 29 T cell receptor beta chains below was sequenced from the same sample in a study of STAT5B mutations in CD4+ large granular lymphocyte leukemia. Sequencing used immunoSEQ multiplex PCR; TCRdb keeps in-frame clones, though not all of them. Among some 34,000 clones listed, more than 60% were seen once. The material sequenced was CD4+ T cells from blood buffy coats. All receptors come from a human donor in good health.

This clone came up a few times. V gene TRBV13 combines with J gene TRBJ1-2; 8 nucleotides line up with TRBD1. V lost 5 bases and J lost 9; bases outside the gene matches: 11. Germline V gene data show CDR1 as PRHDT and CDR2 as FYEKMQ (reference sequence). This CDR3 is 14 amino acids long. DNA of the CDR3: TGTGCCAGCAGCCAAACACAGGGGGTAGTAAGCTACACCTTC. It translates to CASSQTQGVVSYTF.

The rearrangement uses TRBV5-4 and TRBJ2-7; D unresolved. Trimming cost V 0 bases and J 0 bases, with 10 bases left between them. Looked up from germline, CDR1 is SGHNT and CDR2 is YYREEE (reference sequence). The CDR3 sequence is 15 residues long. CDR3 DNA: TGTGCCAGCAGCTTGGGTGGACGTAACTCCTACGAGCAGTACTTC. Amino acid sequence: CASSLGGRNSYEQYF.

The chain recombines TRBV7-2 with TRBJ1-3; D call uncertain. The length of the CDR3 is 12 residues. The germline gives CDR1 SGHTA, CDR2 FQGNSA. The V end lost 1 base, the J end lost 9 bases, and 7 bases lay between the germline ends. The CDR3 DNA sequence: TGTGCCAGCAGCTTAGGAGAAAGCACCATATATTTT. This gives the protein CASSLGESTIYF.

This chain uses TRBV30 with TRBJ2-2; 8 bases match TRBD2. Germline lookup yields CDR1 GTSNPN and CDR2 SVGIG (reference sequence). With V trimmed by 3 bases and J by 0 bases, 6 bases remained unmatched. The CDR3 is 16 amino acids. CDR3 loop: CAWRHSGDANTGELFF. The CDR3, as DNA: TGTGCCTGGAGACATAGCGGGGACGCGAACACCGGGGAGCTGTTTTTT.

The chain uses TRBV28 and TRBJ2-7; TRBD1 matches at 8 bases. Germline-derived CDR1 and CDR2 are MDHEN and SYDVKM. The trim removed 5 bases at V and 5 bases at J, leaving 11 bases unmatched. The CDR3 runs to 15 residues. CDR3 sequence: CASSPPTGVPDEQYF. CDR3 coding DNA: TGTGCCAGCAGTCCACCGACAGGGGTTCCCGACGAGCAGTACTTC.

V usage is TRBV19 and J usage is TRBJ2-5; 10 bases map to TRBD2. This CDR3 spans 16 amino acids. Germline V gene lookup returns CDR1 LNHDA and CDR2 SQIVND (reference sequence). V lost 8 bases, J lost 5 bases, and 14 bases stayed unmatched. The CDR3 nucleotides read TGTGCCAGTCGAGCCCTTACCCAAGCGGGAGGGGAGACCCAGTACTTC. Its translation: CASRALTQAGGETQYF.

V gene TRBV9 combines with J gene TRBJ2-3, with D possibly being TRBD2 (5 bases). The CDR3 has 15 amino acids. V was cut by 0 bases and J by 2 bases, with 10 bases left in between. Per germline, CDR1 SGDLS and CDR2 YYNGEE. CDR3 sequence reads: CASSVGAAPTDTQYF. The CDR3 DNA is TGTGCCAGCAGCGTAGGAGCGGCCCCCACAGATACGCAGTATTTT.

The gene calls are TRBV9 and TRBJ2-7; 11 nucleotides agree with TRBD2. The CDR3 length is 15 residues. Germline CDR1 SGDLS, CDR2 YYNGEE. V lost 0 bases, J lost 6 bases, and 5 bases stayed unmatched. As DNA, the CDR3 is TGTGCCAGCAGCGTAGCCGGACTAGCGGGTGGCGAGCAGTACTTC. This encodes CASSVAGLAGGEQYF. The complete variable domain, with remaining parts taken from reference TRBV9 and TRBJ2-7, reads DSGVTQTPKHLITATGQRVTLRCSPRSGDLSVYWYQQSLDQGLQFLIQYYNGEERAKGNILERFSAQQFPDLHSELNLSSLELGDSALYFCASSVAGLAGGEQYFGPGTRLTVT.

The V and J genes are TRBV7-6 and TRBJ1-1; no clear D gene. The V gene's germline CDR1 is SGHVS and CDR2 FNYEAQ. The V end was cut by 1 base, the J end by 1 base, with 7 bases between. The length of the CDR3 is 14 residues. The CDR3 reads CASSLEDSNTEAFF. DNA for the CDR3: TGTGCCAGCAGCTTAGAGGACTCGAACACTGAAGCTTTCTTT.

The CDR3 protein is CASSQDSSATQYF. CDR3 sequence (DNA): TGTGCCAGTAGCCAGGACAGTAGTGCGACCCAGTACTTC. The genes are TRBV19 and TRBJ2-5, with D maybe TRBD1 (6 bases). The ends were cut back, 6 bases at V and 7 bases at J, with 15 bases in the middle. This CDR3 contains 13 residues. Germline V gene sequence: CDR1 LNHDA, CDR2 SQIVND (reference sequence).

This chain uses TRBV27 with TRBJ2-7, with 8 positions matching TRBD1. Germline trimming cut 6 bases from V and 3 bases from J; bases unmatched to any gene: 7. CDR1 is MNHEY and CDR2 is SMNVEV in the germline V gene (reference sequence). The CDR3 consists of 14 residues. CDR3 sequence: CASRRTGTLYEQYF. CDR3 coding DNA: TGTGCCAGCAGGCGGACAGGGACCCTCTACGAGCAGTACTTC.

This sequence joins TRBV7-8 and TRBJ1-5; D is possibly TRBD1 (5 bases). CDR3 size: 16 residues. Germline values: CDR1 SGHVS, CDR2 FQNEAQ. Trimming pared 0 bases from V and 2 bases from J, leaving 11 bases between. The CDR3 nucleotides are TGTGCCAGCAGCTTAGCGGGGACGGCTGGCAATCAGCCCCAGCATTTT. It specifies CASSLAGTAGNQPQHF. Together with reference TRBV7-8 and TRBJ1-5, the CDR3 gives the full variable domain: GAGVSQSPRYKVAKRGQDVALRCDPISGHVSLFWYQQALGQGPEFLTYFQNEAQLDKSGLPSDRFFAERPEGSVSTLKIQRTQQEDSAVYLCASSLAGTAGNQPQHFGDGTRLSIL.

This rearrangement joins TRBV6-1 to TRBJ1-2; a weak D match, TRBD1 (5 bases). The CDR3 has 15 residues. Trimming cost V 0 bases and J 5 bases, with 13 bases left between them. CDR1 MNHNS and CDR2 SASEGT come from the germline V gene. CDR3 nucleotides: TGTGCCAGCAGTGAAGCCTCCAGGGTTGGGTATGGCTACACCTTC. As protein: CASSEASRVGYGYTF.

The chain carries TRBV7-8 and TRBJ2-7; D call uncertain. This CDR3 is built from 14 residues. Trimming took off 5 bases at V and 2 bases at J, with 13 bases between the two ends. CDR1 is SGHVS and CDR2 is FQNEAQ in the germline V gene. This CDR3 reads CASSTTGEPYEQYF. The CDR3 DNA reads TGTGCCAGCAGCACAACTGGGGAACCCTACGAGCAGTACTTC.

The V call is TRBV9, the J call TRBJ1-1, with TRBD1 matching over 7 bases. In germline, CDR1 is SGDLS, CDR2 YYNGEE. Trimming cost V 3 bases and J 4 bases; bases outside gene matches: 9. The CDR3 totals 15 residues. The CDR3 DNA sequence: TGTGCCAGCAGCGCTAGACAGGGTTCCAGCACTGAAGCTTTCTTT. It codes for CASSARQGSSTEAFF.

The chain is built from TRBV6-6 and TRBJ2-7, with 9 bases identical to TRBD2. Per germline, CDR1 MNHNY and CDR2 SVGAGI (reference sequence). The CDR3 has 15 amino acids. J was trimmed by 2 bases and V by 0 bases; bases with no gene match: 2. The CDR3 DNA reads TGTGCCAGCAGTTACTCTAGCGGGAGACCCTACGAGCAGTACTTC. This translates into CASSYSSGRPYEQYF.

This sequence joins TRBV4-1 and TRBJ1-1; 7 positions match TRBD1. J gave up 0 bases and V 1 base, and 17 bases lay outside the gene matches. Germline assignment: CDR1 MGHRA and CDR2 YSYEKL. This CDR3 spans 20 amino acids. This chain's CDR3 is CASSQGFGGGGAPMNTEAFF. The CDR3 region has the DNA TGCGCCAGCAGCCAAGGGTTTGGGGGAGGGGGCGCGCCCATGAACACTGAAGCTTTCTTT.

This chain connects TRBV11-2 to TRBJ2-1; TRBD1 is a possible D gene (6 bases). This CDR3 is 17 amino acids long. Germline lookup yields CDR1 SGHAT and CDR2 FQNNGV. V lost 5 bases and J 7 bases, leaving 24 bases between the germline ends. The CDR3 spells CASSRGYAGTPRNEQFF. The CDR3 region has the DNA TGTGCCAGCAGCCGGGGCTACGCCGGGACACCGAGAAATGAGCAGTTCTTC.

The chain is built from TRBV18 and TRBJ1-4; TRBD1 might be the D (5 bases). Looked up from germline, CDR1 is KGHSH and CDR2 is LQKENI. V was trimmed by 4 bases and J by 2 bases, leaving 14 bases between them. The CDR3 consists of 16 residues. The CDR3: CASSREASGTNEKLFF. CDR3 nucleotides: TGTGCCAGCTCACGGGAAGCATCAGGGACTAATGAAAAACTGTTTTTT.

The chain combines TRBV30 with TRBJ2-1; 8 bases map to TRBD2. CDR1 is GTSNPN and CDR2 is SVGIG in the germline V gene (reference sequence). This CDR3 has 12 residues. V was pared by 8 bases and J by 14 bases, with 14 bases of the junction left unmatched. The CDR3 DNA follows: TGTGCCCTCGATCGGGGGGGTAACGCAAAGTTCTTC. This sequence encodes CALDRGGNAKFF.

V is TRBV27 and J is TRBJ2-5; 8 bases match TRBD1. The CDR3 is 15 amino acids. CDR1 and CDR2 from the germline V gene are MNHEY and SMNVEV (reference sequence). Trimming at V came to 6 bases and at J to 3 bases, leaving 9 bases not matched to a gene. DNA of the CDR3: TGTGCCAGCAGGCCTCTTGACAGGGGTAAAGAGACCCAGTACTTC. Translating gives CASRPLDRGKETQYF.

The V and J genes are TRBV14 and TRBJ1-1, with a weak D call TRBD1 (6 bases). Germline values: CDR1 SGHDN, CDR2 FVKESK. V gave up 5 bases and J gave up 1 base, with 8 bases separating them. This CDR3 has 13 amino acids. The CDR3 loop is CASSAQGNTEAFF. In DNA form, the CDR3 reads TGTGCCAGCAGCGCACAGGGGAACACTGAAGCTTTCTTT.

This chain uses TRBV21-1 with TRBJ2-3; the table's D call of TRBD2 was not tested on the DNA. TRBV21-1 is a pseudogene. The length of the CDR3 is 17 residues. CDR3 bases: TGTGCCAGCAGCCCCGAGACAGTAGCGGGAATTCCCACGGGGCAGTATTTT. Translating it yields CASSPETVAGIPTGQYF.

This sequence joins TRBV6-6 and TRBJ2-1; possibly TRBD2 for D (6 bases). The CDR3 loop spans 14 amino acids. The V end was cut by 8 bases, the J end by 7 bases, with 18 bases between. Germline values: CDR1 MNHNY, CDR2 SVGAGI (reference sequence). The CDR3 sequence: CASRRDAALNEQFF. In nucleotides, the CDR3 is TGTGCCAGCCGGAGGGACGCAGCTCTAAATGAGCAGTTCTTC.

The rearrangement links TRBV11-3 to TRBJ2-1; TRBD2 matches at 8 bases. CDR1 SGHNT and CDR2 YENEEA come from the germline V gene. This CDR3 is 14 amino acids long. Trimming took 4 bases from V and 9 from J; bases not matched to a gene: 8. The CDR3 DNA reads TGTGCCAGCAGCTCCGCGGGGGGAACAGGTGAGCAGTTCTTC. Residues: CASSSAGGTGEQFF.

This sequence joins TRBV25-1 and TRBJ2-2; D gene ambiguous. This CDR3 has 11 residues. CDR1 is MGHDK, CDR2 SYGVNS, per germline. V was cut by 3 bases and J by 8 bases, with 4 bases left in between. The CDR3 protein is CASSDSGELFF. CDR3 nucleotides: TGTGCCAGCAGTGATTCGGGGGAGCTGTTTTTT.

V gene TRBV7-9 combines with J gene TRBJ2-5; 10 bases agree with TRBD2. Germline-derived CDR1 and CDR2 are SEHNR and FQNEAQ (reference sequence). The CDR3 has 14 residues. V lost 6 bases to trimming and J lost 4 bases; unmatched junction nucleotides: 5. The CDR3 nucleotides are TGTGCCAGCAGTGTGGGACTAGCGTCAGAGACCCAGTACTTC. It codes for CASSVGLASETQYF.

A few counts support this clone. This chain links TRBV25-1 with TRBJ1-6; TRBD1 might be the D (5 bases). This CDR3 region has 12 residues. Between the trimmed V and J ends, which lost 5 bases and 7 bases, there was a span of 6 bases. CDR1 is MGHDK, CDR2 SYGVNS, per germline. The DNA for the CDR3 is TGTGCCAGCAGTTGGGGGAATTCACCCCTCCACTTT. Its translation is CASSWGNSPLHF.

A few counts support this clone. This chain links TRBV30 with TRBJ1-2; no clear D. The CDR3 loop spans 12 amino acids. Germline V gene data show CDR1 as GTSNPN and CDR2 as SVGIG (reference sequence). Trimming took off 5 bases at V and 3 bases at J, with 10 bases between the two ends. The CDR3 DNA follows: TGTGCCTGGCGTCAGGCAGACTATGGCTACACCTTC. Its translation is CAWRQADYGYTF.